This T cell receptor (beta chain) was profiled in a study of T cell repertoires in ileal Crohn's disease. Clones were read by immunoSEQ multiplex PCR, and TCRdb kept only the in-frame ones, dropping some. Among more than 9,000 clones listed, around 81% were seen once. Regarding the study as a whole: Endoscopic recurrence occurred in every patient whose clonality exceeded 26.8%.

The ends were cut back, 1 base at V and 7 bases at J, with 13 bases in the middle. This CDR3 comprises 15 residues. Germline CDR1 reads MNHEY; CDR2 reads SMNVEV (reference sequence). As for this clone: Its specificity is unknown.

Sample: ileal tissue. The receptor was isolated from an adult with Crohn's disease. The rearrangement links TRBV27 to TRBJ2-2, with D perhaps matching TRBD2 (7 bases). CDR3 loop: CASSLYYGGHGELFF. The CDR3 region has the DNA TGTGCCAGCAGTTTATACTACGGGGGGCACGGGGAGCTGTTTTTT.